These T cell receptor beta chains were read from a single sample in a study of blood T cells in healthy people across ages. TCRdb called the 5' RACE reads again in MiXCR, with one record for every CDR3 protein. There are about 670,000 distinct CDR3 sequences in the sample; more than 45% occur only once, and about 13% lies in the top ten. Sequenced input: blood. The source of these receptors is a woman of 80 years or more in good health. Each CDR3 is given with its conserved first and last residue. The D gene is left open where the match is weak. Some rows mark clone size as missing; the rest say once, few, many or name a class of expanded clone.

.,.,TRBV11-2,TRBJ1-4,CASSLELGANNEKLFF,TGTGCCAGCAGCTTAGAGCTCGGAGCCAATAATGAAAAACTGTTTTTT
.,.,TRBV15,TRBJ2-5,CATSRAEQETQYF,TGTGCCACCAGCAGAGCGGAACAAGAGACCCAGTACTTC
many,TRBD1,TRBV12-3/TRBV12-4,TRBJ2-3,CASSNGDRVADTQYF,TGTGCCAGCAGCAATGGGGACAGGGTGGCAGATACGCAGTATTTT
many,TRBD2,TRBV6-5,TRBJ2-1,CASRTNFLAGSVDEQFF,TGTGCCAGCAGAACTAACTTCCTAGCGGGAAGTGTGGATGAGCAGTTCTTC
.,TRBD2,TRBV5-1,TRBJ2-3,CASSLREARTDTQYF,TGCGCCAGCAGCTTGCGGGAGGCCCGCACAGATACGCAGTATTTT
.,.,TRBV7-9,TRBJ2-1,CASNDRKSHEQFF,TGTGCCAGCAACGACAGAAAATCCCATGAGCAGTTCTTC
.,.,TRBV6-1,TRBJ2-2,CASSYQGGVTGELFF,TGTGCCAGCAGTTATCAGGGGGGGGTGACCGGGGAGCTGTTTTTT
few,.,TRBV21-1,TRBJ2-1,CASSSPRVAGQNEQFF,TGTGCCAGCAGCTCCCCTCGGGTAGCGGGACAGAATGAGCAGTTCTTC
.,.,TRBV10-3,TRBJ2-5,CATQTKSEGTEQYF,TGTGCCACCCAAACCAAATCCGAGGGCACTGAGCAGTACTTC
.,.,TRBV20-1,TRBJ1-6,CSARSYNSPLHF,TGCAGTGCCCGCTCCTATAATTCACCCCTCCACTTT
.,TRBD1,TRBV6-4,TRBJ2-2,CASSDDRGGELFF,TGTGCCAGCAGTGACGACAGGGGCGGGGAGCTGTTTTTT
many,.,TRBV6-5,TRBJ2-5,CASSQAPQETQYF,TGTGCCAGCAGTCAAGCGCCCCAAGAGACCCAGTACTTC
.,TRBD1,TRBV4-3,TRBJ2-7,CASSQDSGTGGYEQYF,TGCGCCAGCAGCCAAGACTCTGGGACAGGGGGCTACGAGCAGTACTTC
.,.,TRBV13,TRBJ2-1,CASSLLGIEQFF,TGTGCCAGCAGCCTCCTGGGGATTGAGCAGTTCTTC
.,.,TRBV7-9,TRBJ2-7,CASSLATGESLYEQYF,TGTGCCAGCAGCTTAGCGACCGGAGAATCACTCTACGAGCAGTACTTC
.,.,TRBV7-9,TRBJ1-6,CASTVGNSPLHF,TGTGCCAGCACAGTCGGGAATTCACCCCTCCACTTT
once,TRBD2,TRBV12-3/TRBV12-4,TRBJ2-1,CASSPPTGTSLLF,TGTGCCAGCAGTCCCCCAACCGGGACTAGTCTACTCTTC
.,TRBD1,TRBV7-2,TRBJ1-2,CASSSSPGRGLYGYTF,TGTGCCAGCAGCTCATCTCCGGGCAGGGGGCTCTATGGCTACACCTTC
many,.,TRBV20-1,TRBJ1-1,CSVRQERWYDTEAFF,TGCAGTGTACGGCAGGAGCGGTGGTATGACACTGAAGCTTTCTTT
once,.,TRBV15,TRBJ1-5,CATSRPPVGNSNQPQHF,TGTGCCACCAGCAGGCCCCCAGTGGGGAATAGCAATCAGCCCCAGCATTTT
.,.,TRBV3-1,TRBJ2-1,CASSQVVNEQFF,TGTGCCAGCAGCCAAGTTGTCAATGAGCAGTTCTTC
once,TRBD1,TRBV12-3/TRBV12-4,TRBJ2-7,CASRQTGGYEQYF,TGTGCCAGCAGACAGACAGGGGGGTACGAGCAGTACTTC
.,TRBD2,TRBV24-1,TRBJ2-5,CATSDLPGTSGSWNEQYF,TGTGCCACCAGTGATTTGCCCGGGACTAGCGGGAGCTGGAATGAGCAGTACTTC
.,.,TRBV2,TRBJ1-4,CASGRGTNEKLFF,TGTGCCAGCGGGCGGGGGACTAATGAAAAACTGTTTTTT
many,.,TRBV20-1,TRBJ2-5,CSASWRGQETQYF,TGCAGTGCTAGTTGGCGGGGTCAAGAGACCCAGTACTTC
.,TRBD1,TRBV18,TRBJ2-7,CASSSRTGGPSYEQYF,TGTGCCAGCTCATCCAGGACAGGGGGCCCTTCCTACGAGCAGTACTTC